The 5 T cell receptor beta chains reported below all come from one sample, sequenced in a study of blood T cell repertoires in COVID-19. The assay was immunoSEQ multiplex PCR, and TCRdb's table has in-frame clones only and misses some. The sample carries 130,000 or so clones, about 85% recorded once. The material sequenced was peripheral blood. Every receptor here comes from a man in his 60s with acute or convalescent COVID-19.

This chain connects TRBV2 to TRBJ1-2; 7 nucleotides agree with TRBD1. Germline CDR1 SNHLY, CDR2 FYNNEI. The CDR3 length is 18 residues. The V and J ends lost 5 bases and 4 bases, in that order; junction bases with no gene match: 19. The CDR3 here is CASSRDSPTNSIFYGYTF. CDR3 DNA: TGTGCCAGCAGTCGGGACAGTCCGACTAACAGTATTTTCTATGGCTACACCTTC.

The chain couples TRBV27 to TRBJ1-2; possibly TRBD1 for D (5 bases). The CDR3 is made up of 15 amino acids. V lost 5 bases, J lost 5 bases, and 18 bases lay in between. Germline V gene sequence: CDR1 MNHEY, CDR2 SMNVEV (reference sequence). The CDR3 spells CASSAELGGLYGYTF. CDR3 bases: TGTGCCAGCAGTGCGGAACTCGGGGGACTATATGGCTACACCTTC.

The chain recombines TRBV30 with TRBJ1-3; no clear D. Trimming took 7 bases from V and 0 from J, leaving 13 bases between them. The CDR3 has 14 amino acids. Germline values: CDR1 GTSNPN, CDR2 SVGIG (reference sequence). CDR3 region: CASSRTFSGNTIYF. CDR3 bases: TGTGCCTCCTCCCGGACTTTCTCTGGAAACACCATATATTTT. Combining the CDR3 with reference TRBV30 and TRBJ1-3 gives the whole variable domain SQTIHQWPATLVQPVGSPLSLECTVEGTSNPNLYWYRQAAGRGLQLLFYSVGIGQISSEVPQNLSASRPQDRQFILSSKKLLLSDSGFYLCASSRTFSGNTIYFGEGSWLTVV.

This clone is a singleton in its sample. This chain uses TRBV11-1 with TRBJ2-5, with 9 nucleotides matching TRBD2. The J segment lost 2 bases and the V segment lost 10 bases, leaving 8 bases of the junction unmatched. This CDR3 spans 14 amino acids. CDR1 and CDR2 from the germline V gene are SGHAT and FQDESV (reference sequence). CDR3: CATTGLANQETQYF. CDR3 DNA sequence: TGTGCCACAACCGGACTAGCGAATCAAGAGACCCAGTACTTC.

In DNA form, the CDR3 reads TGTGCCAGCAGTCCGCGCTTATTCAACACTGAAGCTTTCTTT. This gives the protein CASSPRLFNTEAFF. The V gene is TRBV28, the J gene TRBJ1-1; D call uncertain. CDR1 MDHEN and CDR2 SYDVKM come from the germline V gene. This CDR3 region has 14 residues. V gave up 5 bases and J gave up 2 bases, with 12 bases separating them.